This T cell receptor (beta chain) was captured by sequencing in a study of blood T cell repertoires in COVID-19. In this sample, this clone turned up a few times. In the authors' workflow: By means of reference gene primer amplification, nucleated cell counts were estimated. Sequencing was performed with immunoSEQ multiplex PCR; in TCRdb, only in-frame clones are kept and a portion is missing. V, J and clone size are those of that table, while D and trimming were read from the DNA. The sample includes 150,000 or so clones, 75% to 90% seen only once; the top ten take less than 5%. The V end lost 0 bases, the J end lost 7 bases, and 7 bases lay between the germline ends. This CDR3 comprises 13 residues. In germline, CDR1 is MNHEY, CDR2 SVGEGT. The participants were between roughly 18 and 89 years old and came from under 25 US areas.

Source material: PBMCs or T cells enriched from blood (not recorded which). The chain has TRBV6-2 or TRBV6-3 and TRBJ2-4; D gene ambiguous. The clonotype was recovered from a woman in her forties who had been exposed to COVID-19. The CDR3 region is CASSYSAGNIQYF. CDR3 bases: TGTGCCAGCAGTTACTCGGCAGGTAACATTCAGTACTTC.